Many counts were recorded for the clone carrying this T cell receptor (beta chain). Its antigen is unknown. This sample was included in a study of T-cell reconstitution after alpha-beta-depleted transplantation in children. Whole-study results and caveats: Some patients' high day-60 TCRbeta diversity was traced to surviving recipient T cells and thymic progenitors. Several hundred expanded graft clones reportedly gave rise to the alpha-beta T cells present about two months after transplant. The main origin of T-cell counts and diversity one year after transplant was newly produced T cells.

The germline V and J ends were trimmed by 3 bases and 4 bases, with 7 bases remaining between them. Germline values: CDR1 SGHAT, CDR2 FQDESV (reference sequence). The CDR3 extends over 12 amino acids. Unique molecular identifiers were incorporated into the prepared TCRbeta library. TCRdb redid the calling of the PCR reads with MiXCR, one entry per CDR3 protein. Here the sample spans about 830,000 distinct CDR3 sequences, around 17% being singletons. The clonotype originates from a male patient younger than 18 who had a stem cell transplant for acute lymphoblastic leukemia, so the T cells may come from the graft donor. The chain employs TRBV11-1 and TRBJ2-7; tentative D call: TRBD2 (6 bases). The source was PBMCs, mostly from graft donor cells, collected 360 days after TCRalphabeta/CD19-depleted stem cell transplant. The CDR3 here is CASSLREYEQYF. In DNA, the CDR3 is TGTGCCAGCAGCTTGCGGGAATACGAGCAGTACTTC. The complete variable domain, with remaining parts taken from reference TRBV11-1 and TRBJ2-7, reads EAEVAQSPRYKITEKSQAVAFWCDPISGHATLYWYRQILGQGPELLVQFQDESVVDDSQLPKDRFSAERLKGVDSTLKIQPAELGDSAMYLCASSLREYEQYFGPGTRLTVT.